This TCR beta chain was identified during a study of cytomegalovirus exposure and HLA in healthy donors. In the study overall: Researchers found that about four fifths of 350 to 500 genotyped donors fell within the Caucasian-associated ancestry cluster. Study results and caveats: In an earlier analysis, in 540 or so donors, most V segments appeared productive either ~90% or ~30% of the time. Later analysis demonstrated an association between a missense DCLRE1C variant and TCR beta V- and J-gene trimming.

There are 15 residues in the CDR3. Germline lookup yields CDR1 MNHEY and CDR2 SVGAGI. V trimming: 6 bases; J trimming: 0 bases; junction bases outside the gene matches: 2. In the case of this clone: No antigen is known for it.

Both 60 Vbeta primers and 13 Jbeta primers went into the PCR. Using immunoSEQ multiplex PCR, the repertoire was profiled, and TCRdb retains in-frame clones only, with some absent. The sample lists 55,000 or so clones; around 72% were seen once. The source is a man aged 18 to 29 in good health and CMV-seronegative. The chain recombines TRBV6-5 with TRBJ2-6; 7 nucleotides match TRBD1. The sequencing sample was made of PBMCs. In DNA form, the CDR3 reads TGTGCCAGCAGCCGGGACAGCTCTGGGGCCAACGTCCTGACTTTC. Translated, it gives CASSRDSSGANVLTF.